The 27 T cell receptor beta chains presented below share a single source sample, sequenced in a study of CD8 T cells in Susac syndrome (dated by TCRdb to 2018 to 2020). Preparation of the library involved the immunoSEQ multiplex PCR assay. RNA was extracted with the RNeasy kit and about 0.45 to 1 ug was reverse transcribed using random hexamers. The raw public reads went through TCRdb reprocessing: fastp at Q25, MiXCR clone calling, in-frame beta chains kept. Rows are combined by CDR3 protein, so each entry shows the most common genes and DNA. The sample table lists 150,000 to 200,000 distinct CDR3 sequences, about 93% of them with a count of one. The ten largest make up 0.1% of the sample. Source material: CD4+ T cells from PBMCs. Source of these receptors: a human donor in good health.

V usage is TRBV12-3 or TRBV12-4 and J usage is TRBJ1-1; D uncertain. This CDR3 comprises 13 residues. The V end lost 5 bases, the J end lost 1 base, and 8 bases lay between the germline ends. CDR3 DNA sequence: TGTGCCAGCAGTATCCCGCCGAACACTGAAGCTTTCTTT. Translation: CASSIPPNTEAFF.

The rearrangement uses TRBV5-1 and TRBJ1-1, with D possibly TRBD1 on 5 matching bases. This CDR3 spans 14 amino acids. Trimming took off 3 bases at V and 8 bases at J, with 17 bases between the two ends. CDR1 SGHRS and CDR2 YFSETQ come from the germline V gene. CDR3 sequence: CASSSGTARSEAFF. CDR3 coding DNA: TGCGCCAGCAGCTCCGGGACGGCTAGATCCGAAGCTTTCTTT.

The rearrangement uses TRBV27 and TRBJ2-7, with 7 bases aligning to TRBD2. Germline V gene sequence: CDR1 MNHEY, CDR2 SMNVEV (reference sequence). CDR3 length: 18 residues. The J segment lost 0 bases and the V segment lost 6 bases, leaving 17 bases of the junction unmatched. This chain's CDR3 is CASRSVGGGVRFSYEQYF. The CDR3 DNA follows: TGTGCCAGCAGAAGCGTCGGTGGGGGGGTTCGTTTCTCCTACGAGCAGTACTTC.

The rearrangement links TRBV13 to TRBJ2-2; no definite D call. With 6 bases removed from V and 1 base from J, the gap between germline ends came to 15 bases. From germline, CDR1 is PRHDT and CDR2 FYEKMQ (reference sequence). The CDR3 is 16 residues long. CDR3 nucleotides: TGTGCCAGCAGAGGACGGAACTATAGGAACACCGGGGAGCTGTTTTTT. Translation: CASRGRNYRNTGELFF.

The chain couples TRBV14 to TRBJ2-7; D is uncertain. Germline-derived CDR1 and CDR2 are SGHDN and FVKESK. The CDR3 runs to 11 residues. Deletions cut 3 bases from V and 3 bases from J, with 3 bases between. The CDR3 here is CASSHDYEQYF. In nucleotides, the CDR3 is TGTGCCAGCAGCCACGACTACGAGCAGTACTTC. The full variable domain, its missing parts supplied by reference TRBV14 and TRBJ2-7, is EAGVTQFPSHSVIEKGQTVTLRCDPISGHDNLYWYRRVMGKEIKFLLHFVKESKQDESGMPNNRFLAERTGGTYSTLKVQPAELEDSGVYFCASSHDYEQYFGPGTRLTVT.

The chain carries TRBV29-1 and TRBJ1-5; TRBD1 is a possible D gene (5 bases). The CDR3 sequence is 12 residues long. CDR1 and CDR2 from the germline V gene are SQVTM and ANQGSEA. Trimming took 7 bases from V and 2 from J, leaving 9 bases between them. The CDR3: CSAGHGNQPQHF. The CDR3 DNA reads TGCAGCGCCGGACACGGCAATCAGCCCCAGCATTTT.

The chain uses TRBV7-9 and TRBJ1-4; D is perhaps TRBD1 (5 bases). This CDR3 contains 15 residues. V shed 4 bases and J shed 5 bases, with 14 bases lying between them. Germline V gene data show CDR1 as SEHNR and CDR2 as FQNEAQ (reference sequence). CDR3 protein: CASSSSVRVNEKLFF. In nucleotides, the CDR3 is TGTGCCAGCAGCTCCAGCGTCAGGGTAAATGAAAAACTGTTTTTT.

V is TRBV10-3 and J is TRBJ1-6; no clear D. Germline V gives CDR1 ENHRY, CDR2 SYGVKD. Deletions cut 7 bases from V and 9 bases from J, with 16 bases between. The CDR3 extends over 14 amino acids. The CDR3 is CAIKDSGEGSPLHF. In DNA form, the CDR3 reads TGTGCCATCAAGGACTCGGGAGAAGGTTCACCCCTCCACTTT.

V gene TRBV6-2 or TRBV6-3 combines with J gene TRBJ1-2; D is unclear. The germline gives CDR1 MNHEY, CDR2 SVGEGT. V dropped 7 bases and J dropped 8 bases, with 17 bases sitting between them. The CDR3 runs to 13 residues. The CDR3 sequence is CASTPRRSRGYTF. In DNA, the CDR3 is TGTGCCAGCACCCCCCGTCGGTCTCGAGGCTACACCTTC.

This clonotype was counted a single time. This chain joins TRBV6-2 or TRBV6-3 and TRBJ2-5, with D perhaps TRBD2 (6 bases). In germline, CDR1 is MNHEY, CDR2 SVGEGT. Trimming took 10 bases from V and 2 from J, leaving 23 bases between them. The CDR3 runs 16 residues. The CDR3 is CATRRSQRALQETQYF. The DNA for the CDR3 is TGTGCCACCCGGAGGTCCCAGCGGGCGCTACAAGAGACCCAGTACTTC.

The chain has TRBV7-3 and TRBJ2-1; TRBD1 is a possible D gene (5 bases). CDR1 is SGHTA, CDR2 FQGTGA, per germline. Trimming took 4 bases from V and 6 from J, leaving 13 bases between them. The length of the CDR3 is 14 residues. DNA for the CDR3: TGTGCCAGCAGCTCTACAGACAGCAGCAATGAGCAGTTCTTC. Amino acids: CASSSTDSSNEQFF.

The chain links TRBV28 to TRBJ2-2; no reliable D call. V was pared by 7 bases and J by 9 bases, with 18 bases between. Germline V gene lookup returns CDR1 MDHEN and CDR2 SYDVKM. The CDR3 is 14 residues long. The CDR3 nucleotides read TGTGCCAGCAATGACATAACACCCGGAAGGGAGCTGTTTTTT. Protein sequence: CASNDITPGRELFF.

The CDR3 region has the DNA TGCAGCGTTGGGCCGGGGGGTGCTGGCTACACCTTC. Its translation: CSVGPGGAGYTF. V usage is TRBV29-1 and J usage is TRBJ1-2, with D possibly being TRBD1 (5 bases). Germline loops: CDR1 SQVTM, CDR2 ANQGSEA. Between the trimmed V and J ends, which lost 4 bases and 7 bases, there was a span of 13 bases. The CDR3 has 12 residues. The complete variable domain, with remaining parts taken from reference TRBV29-1 and TRBJ1-2, reads SAVISQKPSRDICQRGTSLTIQCQVDSQVTMMFWYRQQPGQSLTLIATANQGSEATYESGFVIDKFPISRPNLTFSTLTVSNMSPEDSSIYLCSVGPGGAGYTFGSGTRLTVV.

This clonotype was seen more than once but under ten times. The rearrangement joins TRBV29-1 to TRBJ1-1; D gene unclear. The CDR3 is 13 residues long. CDR1 is SQVTM, CDR2 ANQGSEA, per germline. V lost 4 bases and J lost 1, with 10 bases in between. The CDR3 loop reads CSVARTENTEAFF. The CDR3 region has the DNA TGCAGCGTTGCCCGTACAGAGAACACTGAAGCTTTCTTT.

This clonotype was recorded once. The V gene is TRBV24-1, the J gene TRBJ2-3; possible D gene TRBD2, 5 bases. The V and J ends lost 5 bases and 9 bases respectively, with 14 bases between them. The germline CDR1 and CDR2 sequences are KGHDR and SFDVKD. This CDR3 contains 13 residues. In DNA form, the CDR3 reads TGTGCCACCAGTGCCCTTAGCGCCCAAACGCAGTATTTT. Amino acids: CATSALSAQTQYF.

The chain combines TRBV28 with TRBJ1-2, with D possibly being TRBD1 (6 bases). CDR3 size: 14 residues. Between the trimmed V and J ends, which lost 8 bases and 3 bases, there was a span of 16 bases. From germline, CDR1 is MDHEN and CDR2 SYDVKM. CDR3 nucleotide sequence: TGTGCCAGCGTCAAAGGGGGGGCTCACTATGGCTACACCTTC. It specifies CASVKGGAHYGYTF.

The genes are TRBV24-1 and TRBJ2-5; a weak D match, TRBD2 (5 bases). In germline, CDR1 is KGHDR, CDR2 SFDVKD. This CDR3 contains 13 residues. The V end was cut by 9 bases, the J end by 5 bases, with 15 bases between. The CDR3 DNA is TGTGCCACCGCTCGGGGTGGGGAGGAGACCCAGTACTTC. It yields the protein CATARGGEETQYF.

The CDR3 DNA is TGTGCCAGCAGCGCCGCCAACAGAGCCCCGGACTATGGCTACACCTTC. Encoded protein: CASSAANRAPDYGYTF. V and J are TRBV9 and TRBJ1-2, with unresolved D. Trimming took 3 bases from V and 3 from J, leaving 18 bases between them. This CDR3 has 16 residues. Per the germline V gene, CDR1 is SGDLS and CDR2 is YYNGEE.

This chain connects TRBV25-1 to TRBJ1-2; a possible D gene is TRBD1 (5 bases). Germline V lookup: CDR1 MGHDK, CDR2 SYGVNS. The V and J ends lost 2 bases and 2 bases respectively, with 9 bases between them. This CDR3 spans 14 amino acids. CDR3 in DNA: TGTGCCAGCAGTGAAGGGGGACGGAACTATGGCTACACCTTC. Its translation is CASSEGGRNYGYTF.

The J gene is TRBJ2-2, the V gene TRBV12-3 or TRBV12-4; D is ambiguous. V was cut by 1 base and J by 6 bases, with 6 bases left in between. The CDR3 totals 13 residues. The CDR3 DNA follows: TGTGCCAGCAGTTTAGTGTTTTCCGGGGAGCTGTTTTTT. Protein sequence: CASSLVFSGELFF.

The chain links TRBV25-1 to TRBJ2-7; tentative D call: TRBD1 (5 bases). V dropped 6 bases and J dropped 4 bases, with 13 bases sitting between them. Germline values: CDR1 MGHDK, CDR2 SYGVNS. This CDR3 is built from 13 residues. The CDR3 region is CASSNTGHYEQYF. The CDR3, as DNA: TGTGCCAGCAGCAATACAGGTCATTACGAGCAGTACTTC.

The chain combines TRBV3-1 with TRBJ1-5, with TRBD1 matching 9 bases. Looked up from germline, CDR1 is LGHDT and CDR2 is YNNKEL (reference sequence). The length of the CDR3 is 17 residues. V lost 0 bases, J lost 8 bases, and 11 bases stayed unmatched. CDR3 bases: TGTGCCAGCAGCCAAGATCGAACAGGGGGCATCAGCAAGCCCCAGCATTTT. Translation: CASSQDRTGGISKPQHF.

This clonotype was counted only a few times. The J gene is TRBJ1-2, the V gene TRBV28, with TRBD1 matching 7 bases. Germline CDR1 reads MDHEN; CDR2 reads SYDVKM. V shed 2 bases and J 4 bases; nucleotides not matched to a gene: 4. This CDR3 contains 14 residues. The CDR3 sequence: CASSLGQGGYGYTF. The DNA of the CDR3 is TGTGCCAGCAGTTTAGGCCAGGGGGGCTATGGCTACACCTTC.

The CDR3 here is CATSDTGQPSGPQHF. CDR3 coding DNA: TGTGCCACCAGTGATACGGGACAGCCCAGCGGGCCCCAGCATTTT. The V call is TRBV24-1, the J call TRBJ1-5; the match to TRBD1 covers 7 bases. This CDR3 is built from 15 residues. Germline CDR1 KGHDR, CDR2 SFDVKD. V shed 3 bases and J 9 bases; nucleotides not matched to a gene: 10.

The chain joins TRBV12-3 or TRBV12-4 to TRBJ2-5; perhaps TRBD2 as D (5 bases). The ends were cut back, 1 base at V and 1 base at J, with 10 bases in the middle. The CDR3 spans 15 residues. CDR3 DNA sequence: TGTGCCAGCAGTTTAGGGATCCTAGCCCAAGAGACCCAGTACTTC. Its protein is CASSLGILAQETQYF.

V gene TRBV7-9 combines with J gene TRBJ2-1; the D call may be TRBD1 or TRBD2 (5 bases each). The CDR3 contains 13 residues. The germline gives CDR1 SEHNR, CDR2 FQNEAQ (reference sequence). With 0 bases removed from V and 9 bases from J, the gap between germline ends came to 9 bases. In nucleotides, the CDR3 is TGTGCCAGCAGCTTAGCCCCGGGGCCTGAGCAGTTCTTC. Translation gives CASSLAPGPEQFF.

The chain recombines TRBV12-3 or TRBV12-4 with TRBJ1-1; no firm D call. V lost 3 bases and J 0 bases, leaving 14 bases between the germline ends. This CDR3 region has 16 residues. CDR3 region: CASSFGVRGMNTEAFF. The DNA of the CDR3 is TGTGCCAGCAGTTTTGGGGTCAGAGGTATGAACACTGAAGCTTTCTTT.